This T cell receptor (beta chain) was sequenced during a study of T cells after yellow fever vaccination. Across the whole study: Fractions low in cell number were prepared with SMART-Seq v4 Ultra Low Input. The study, taken as a whole, reports: Peaking on day 5 versus 15, the secondary response was faster but weaker. FACS-sorted repertoires might harbor abundant contaminating clonotypes from the bulk population.

This clonotype has more than one count but fewer than ten. The antigen is not known. Each CDR3 protein is one row after TCRdb ran MiXCR on the 5' RACE reads. The sample records around 250,000 distinct CDR3 sequences, less than 9% being singletons. Germline V CDR1 and CDR2: SGHRS, YFSETQ. The junction had 3 bases not matched to a gene; V was cut back by 2 bases and J by 5 bases. The CDR3 consists of 15 residues. The chain is built from TRBV5-1 and TRBJ2-2, with TRBD1 identical over 10 bases. This TCR came from a man aged 30-40 years who received the YFV17D yellow fever vaccine. The sample consisted of CD4+ T cells sorted from PBMCs, taken 15 days after the yellow fever booster vaccination. The CDR3 spells CASSFRDRGTGELFF. As DNA, the CDR3 is TGCGCCAGCAGCTTTCGGGACAGGGGAACCGGGGAGCTGTTTTTT.